This TCR beta chain was observed in a study of patients and donors after allogeneic stem cell transplantation. TCRdb ran MiXCR on the RT-PCR reads and lists one entry per CDR3 protein. The sample lists around 200,000 distinct CDR3 sequences, around 40% occurring once. The V gene's germline CDR1 is KGHSH and CDR2 LQKENI. Trimming shortened V by 0 bases and J by 1 base, and 6 bases separated the two germline ends. The CDR3 is 14 amino acids. This clonotype was detected a few times. The source material was blood, either unsorted or a sorted T cell fraction (not recorded which). The V and J genes are TRBV18 and TRBJ2-5; D remains ambiguous. The receptor comes from a human donor who was either an allogeneic HSCT recipient or a stem cell or donor lymphocyte infusion donor (not recorded which). It is not recorded whose cells these are; they may come from a transplant donor. The CDR3 is CASSPPSAQETQYF. For the CDR3, the DNA is TGTGCCAGCTCACCACCGTCAGCCCAAGAGACCCAGTACTTC.